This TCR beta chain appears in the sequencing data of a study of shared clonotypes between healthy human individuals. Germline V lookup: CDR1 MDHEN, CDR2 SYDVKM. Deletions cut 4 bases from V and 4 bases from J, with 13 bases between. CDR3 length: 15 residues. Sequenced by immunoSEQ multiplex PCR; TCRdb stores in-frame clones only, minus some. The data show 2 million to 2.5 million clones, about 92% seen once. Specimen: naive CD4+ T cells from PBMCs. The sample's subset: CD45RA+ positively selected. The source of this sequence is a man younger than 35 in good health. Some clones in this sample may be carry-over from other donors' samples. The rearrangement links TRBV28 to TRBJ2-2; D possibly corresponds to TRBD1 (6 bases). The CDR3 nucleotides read TGTGCCAGCAGTTCGGGGCCAGGGGTCACCGGGGAGCTGTTTTTT. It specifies CASSSGPGVTGELFF.